The following is a T cell receptor (beta chain) sequence with its context. What it recognizes is unknown. The sample originates from a study of blood T cells in healthy people across ages. Study-wide results and caveats: Possibly, changes in expanded clonotypes were confounded because donor CMV status was unknown.

Next came a second PCR, run for about 6 to 12 cycles, which used a sample-barcoded 5' primer along with a J-beta primer mix. One entry per CDR3 protein results from TCRdb running MiXCR on the 5' RACE reads. Of about 2 million distinct CDR3 sequences in the sample, roughly 52% are singletons; the top ten hold about 2.1%. Staff drew roughly 10 milliliters of peripheral blood from each donor. Each sample had at least 6.5 million PBMCs isolated. Source material: blood. The origin of this receptor is a woman aged 40 to 50 in good health.

CDR3 nucleotides: TGTGCCAGCAGCCCCGCGGCGGGGGGGACCTACGAGCAGTACTTC. This translates into CASSPAAGGTYEQYF. The chain employs TRBV11-3 and TRBJ2-7; TRBD2 matches 9 bases. After removal of 5 bases from V and 2 bases from J, the junction contained 7 bases not matched to a gene. Germline CDR1 reads SGHNT; CDR2 reads YENEEA. This CDR3 region has 15 residues.